The sequence of this T cell receptor (beta chain) was determined in a study of CD8+CD57+ T cells in acquired aplastic anemia. Study in general: Sorted CD4+ and CD8+ cells yielded DNA averaging roughly 3.3 ug.

Germline V CDR1 and CDR2: SEHNR, FQNEAQ (reference sequence). There are 14 residues in the CDR3. Selection for sequencing was limited to patients who had shown CD8+CD57+ cell expansion by flow cytometry. Among the patients, all had severe acquired aplastic anemia. Study-level points and caveats: Between patients and controls, about 31 CD8+ CDR3 sequences were found in common.

In regard to this clonotype: Its antigen is not known. A clone one base away is much larger, so this may be a read error.

Using genomic DNA as the template, TCR beta VDJ and CDR3 profiling was carried out. MiXCR, run by TCRdb on the reads, gives a single entry per CDR3 protein. The data contain approximately 250,000 distinct CDR3 sequences, approximately 79% of them singletons. The chain combines TRBV7-9 with TRBJ2-3; 8 nucleotides match TRBD2. The source of this sequence is a human donor with aplastic anemia. The sample consisted of sorted CD4+, CD8+, or CD8+CD57+ T cells (not recorded which) from PBMCs. CDR3 nucleotide sequence: TGTGCCAGCAGCTTTGAAAGAGGCGGGGGGAGCGATGATTTT. It specifies CASSFERGGGSDDF.